This record covers a single TCR beta chain. The germline gives CDR1 LGHNA, CDR2 YSLEER. The V and J ends lost 4 bases and 0 bases respectively, with 11 bases between them. CDR3 length: 15 residues. As to time point: pre-treatment sample, taken before nivolumab and TIL therapy. Pleural nodules or supraclavicular lymph nodes made up most of the excised metastases sampled. The sample belongs to a study of TIL therapy for anti-PD-1-resistant metastatic lung cancer. Sequencing used immunoSEQ v3. Some clones are missing from TCRdb's copy, which holds only in-frame ones; the method was immunoSEQ multiplex PCR. The sample consists of about 50,000 clones, 55% to 75% of them appearing once.

This chain connects TRBV4-3 to TRBJ2-3, with D maybe TRBD2 (5 bases). Sequenced here: tumor tissue, sampled at baseline. This TCR derives from a person aged 25-80 years with non-small cell lung cancer. For the CDR3, the DNA is TGCGCCAGCAGCCCGACCGGGGTGAGCACAGATACGCAGTATTTT. It specifies CASSPTGVSTDTQYF.